This TCR beta chain was obtained from a study of CD8+ T cells in alopecia areata. Study at large: Tofacitinib treatment spanned 6 to 18 months, with 6 months off drug afterward. Study-wide results and caveats: Mice gave a clearer picture of TCR sharing than patients did, possibly for HLA-related reasons. With tofacitinib ongoing, many expanded lesional clones persisted in both scalp and blood.

After isolation, RNA underwent reverse transcription to generate cDNA as the sequencing template. Measured with immunoSEQ multiplex PCR; TCRdb has only the in-frame clones, and not every one. The table lists 93,000 or so clones, more than 75% of them singletons. Treatment indicated: oral pan-JAK inhibitor, 5-10 mg twice daily. Patients with alopecia areata provided lesional scalp punch biopsies as well as peripheral blood. Trimming removed 10 bases from V and 5 bases from J, with 10 bases in between. CDR1 is MNHNS and CDR2 is SASEGT in the germline V gene. The CDR3 is 11 residues long. On this clone itself: Its specificity is unknown.

The specimen comprised CD8+ T cells sorted from blood, sampled around week 30, from a patient treated with tofacitinib. V usage is TRBV6-1 and J usage is TRBJ2-3, with D possibly being TRBD2 (5 bases). The receptor's source is a human donor with alopecia areata. CDR3 in DNA: TGTGCCACCACCCGGGGAGATACGCAGTATTTT. Translated, it gives CATTRGDTQYF.